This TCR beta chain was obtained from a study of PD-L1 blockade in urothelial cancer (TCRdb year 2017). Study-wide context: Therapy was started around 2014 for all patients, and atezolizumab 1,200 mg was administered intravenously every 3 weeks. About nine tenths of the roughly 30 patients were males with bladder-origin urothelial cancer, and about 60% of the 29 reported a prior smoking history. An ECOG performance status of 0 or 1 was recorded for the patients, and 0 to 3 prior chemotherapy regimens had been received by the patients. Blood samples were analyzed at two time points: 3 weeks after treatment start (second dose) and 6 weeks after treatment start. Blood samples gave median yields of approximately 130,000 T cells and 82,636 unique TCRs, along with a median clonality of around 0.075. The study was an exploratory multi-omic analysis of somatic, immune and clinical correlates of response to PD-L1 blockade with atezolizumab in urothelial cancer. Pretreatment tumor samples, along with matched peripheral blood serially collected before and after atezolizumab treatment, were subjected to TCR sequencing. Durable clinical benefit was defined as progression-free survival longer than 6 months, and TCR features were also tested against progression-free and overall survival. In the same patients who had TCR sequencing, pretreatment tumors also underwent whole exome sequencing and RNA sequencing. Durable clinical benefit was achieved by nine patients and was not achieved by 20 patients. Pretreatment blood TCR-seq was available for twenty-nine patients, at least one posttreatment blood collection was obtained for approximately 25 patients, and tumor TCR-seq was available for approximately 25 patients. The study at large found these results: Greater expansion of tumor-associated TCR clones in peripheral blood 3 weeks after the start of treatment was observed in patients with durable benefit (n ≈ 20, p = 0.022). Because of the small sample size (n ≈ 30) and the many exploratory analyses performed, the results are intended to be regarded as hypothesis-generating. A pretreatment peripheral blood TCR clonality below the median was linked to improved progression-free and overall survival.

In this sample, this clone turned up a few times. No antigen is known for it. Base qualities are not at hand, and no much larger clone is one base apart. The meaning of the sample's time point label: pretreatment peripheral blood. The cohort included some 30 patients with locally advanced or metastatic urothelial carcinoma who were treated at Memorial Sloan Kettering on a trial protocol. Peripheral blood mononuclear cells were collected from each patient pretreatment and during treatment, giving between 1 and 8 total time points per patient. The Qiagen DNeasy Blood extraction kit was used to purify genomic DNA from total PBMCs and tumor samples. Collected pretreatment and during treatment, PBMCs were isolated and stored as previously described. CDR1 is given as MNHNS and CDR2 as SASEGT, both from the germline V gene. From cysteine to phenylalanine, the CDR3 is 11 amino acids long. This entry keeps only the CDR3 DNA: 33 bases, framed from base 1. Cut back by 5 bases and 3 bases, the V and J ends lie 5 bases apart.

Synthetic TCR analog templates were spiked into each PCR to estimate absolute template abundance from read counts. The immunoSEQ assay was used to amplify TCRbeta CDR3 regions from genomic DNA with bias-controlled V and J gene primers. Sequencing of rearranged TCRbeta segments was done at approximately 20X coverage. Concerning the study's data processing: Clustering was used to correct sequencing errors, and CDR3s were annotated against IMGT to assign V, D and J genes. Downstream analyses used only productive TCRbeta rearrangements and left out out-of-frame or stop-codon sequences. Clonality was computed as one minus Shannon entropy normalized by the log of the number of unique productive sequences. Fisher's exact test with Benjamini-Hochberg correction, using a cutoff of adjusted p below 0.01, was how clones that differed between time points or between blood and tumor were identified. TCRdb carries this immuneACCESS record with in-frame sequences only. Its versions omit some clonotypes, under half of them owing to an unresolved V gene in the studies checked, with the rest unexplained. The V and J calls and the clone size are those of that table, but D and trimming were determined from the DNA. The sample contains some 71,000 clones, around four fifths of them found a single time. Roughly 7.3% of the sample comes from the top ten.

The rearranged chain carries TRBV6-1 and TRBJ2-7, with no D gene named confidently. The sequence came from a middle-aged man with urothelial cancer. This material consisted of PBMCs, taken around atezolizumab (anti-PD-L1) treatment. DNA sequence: TGTGCCAGCAGTAATTACTACGAGCAGTACTTC. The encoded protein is CASSNYYEQYF.